This TCR beta chain was identified in a study of regulatory T cells in long-lasting Graves disease. The germline V gene encodes CDR1 LNHDA and CDR2 SQIVND (reference sequence). The CDR3 loop spans 12 amino acids. V dropped 5 bases and J dropped 1 base, with 5 bases sitting between them. Noted time point: newly diagnosed GD, antithyroid drugs for less than 3 months. PBMC RNA was the source of the TCR library. This clonotype was detected many times. In building TCR beta libraries, iRepertoire HTBI primers were used together with Arm-PCR of CDR3 regions. Via MiXCR, TCRdb re-called the multiplex PCR reads, giving one row per CDR3 protein. The sample contains 350,000 to 450,000 distinct CDR3 sequences, roughly 12% of which appear only once. These data were also reused for a study on T cells in Graves' hyperthyroidism and ophthalmopathy.

The sequencing here drew on peripheral blood mononuclear cells (PBMCs), taken at new diagnosis, from a patient treated with antithyroid drugs. The rearrangement links TRBV19 to TRBJ1-1, with D unresolved. The receptor was isolated from a woman under 30 with Graves disease. The CDR3 region has the DNA TGTGCCAGTAGTTGGGCGAACACTGAAGCTTTCTTT. Translated, it gives CASSWANTEAFF.